This T cell receptor beta chain emerged from a study of OX40 agonist ivuxolimab in advanced cancers. The table came from immunoSEQ multiplex PCR; TCRdb's copy has only in-frame clones and leaves some out. The data contain tens of thousands of clones, roughly 94% of them seen just once; the ten biggest clones take up 8% to 13%. This CDR3 contains 17 residues. Germline V lookup: CDR1 MNHEY, CDR2 SMNVEV (reference sequence). Notes on this clone: An end of the junction differs from the germline gene, which may be a read error.

The V and J genes are TRBV27 and TRBJ2-3, with 11 bases matching TRBD2. The source was CD4+ or CD8+ T cells sorted from blood, collected in a trial of the OX40 agonist ivuxolimab. The source of this sequence is an adult with an advanced solid tumor such as melanoma, head and neck, liver or kidney cancer. The CDR3 protein is CVSSFPGLAGSTDTQYF. The CDR3, as DNA: TGTGTCAGCAGTTTCCCCGGACTAGCGGGCAGCACAGATACGCAGTATTTT.